The rows below give T cell receptor beta chains drawn from one sample of a study of cytomegalovirus exposure and HLA in healthy donors. The table came from immunoSEQ multiplex PCR; TCRdb's copy has only in-frame clones and leaves some out. The sample lists some 120,000 clones; about nine tenths were seen once. Sequences were obtained from PBMCs. The receptor set was obtained from a woman aged 18-29 years in good health and CMV-seronegative. CDR3s include the opening cysteine and the closing phenylalanine or tryptophan. Each record gives: CDR3 length, V gene, clone size, J gene, D gene, CDR3 DNA, CDR3 protein. A D gene is named only where the DNA matches it firmly. Clone size, where shown, is once, few, many, or a class for clones that have expanded.

14,TRBV27,-,TRBJ2-7,TRBD2,TGTGCCAGCAGCTTAGGGACTAGCGTCGACGAGCAGTACTTC,CASSLGTSVDEQYF
20,TRBV4-1,-,TRBJ2-5,TRBD2,TGCGCCAGCAGCCGCGCACCCCCGGGACTAGCGGGAGTTGCCGCGAAGACCCAGTACTTC,CASSRAPPGLAGVAAKTQYF
17,TRBV18,-,TRBJ1-1,TRBD1,TGTGCCAGCTCACTGCTAGGACAGGGGGCAGTAAACACTGAAGCTTTCTTT,CASSLLGQGAVNTEAFF
15,TRBV6-5,once,TRBJ1-5,-,TGTGCCAGCAGTTACGGGGGGGCGAACGGTCAGCCCCAGCATTTT,CASSYGGANGQPQHF
13,TRBV13,-,TRBJ2-7,TRBD2,TGTGCCAGCAGCTCCGGGACTAGCTACGAGCAGTACTTC,CASSSGTSYEQYF
12,TRBV2,few,TRBJ1-2,-,TGTGCCAGCAGTCTCCCCCTACCGGGCTACACCTTC,CASSLPLPGYTF
19,TRBV4-1,-,TRBJ2-1,TRBD1,TGCGCCAGCAGCCTCTGGGGGGGACAGGGCCTATCAACCTACAATGAGCAGTTCTTC,CASSLWGGQGLSTYNEQFF
14,TRBV4-1,-,TRBJ2-3,-,TGCGCCAGCAGCTTGGGGCTTGGGACAGATACGCAGTATTTT,CASSLGLGTDTQYF
14,TRBV28,-,TRBJ2-2,TRBD2,TGTGCCAGCAGTTTACCGGGGGGCACCGGGGAGCTGTTTTTT,CASSLPGGTGELFF
15,TRBV27,medium-sized,TRBJ2-1,TRBD1,TGTGCCAGCAGTCCCGGGACAGGGACCTACAATGAGCAGTTCTTC,CASSPGTGTYNEQFF
14,TRBV27,-,TRBJ1-1,-,TGTGCCAGCAGTTACGGTGCGGGGGCGACTGAAGCTTTCTTT,CASSYGAGATEAFF